The TCR beta chain described here comes from a study of molecular identifiers for immune sequencing clone quantification. The junction had 9 bases not matched to a gene; V was cut back by 2 bases and J by 4 bases. Germline V gene sequence: CDR1 SNHLY, CDR2 FYNNEI. This CDR3 spans 16 amino acids. Whole-study results and caveats: Spiked Jurkat TCR RNA from one cell was reportedly detectable among some 1 million naive cells. Identical TCR molecules that share a barcode could lead to an underestimation of highly expanded clone sizes.

This clonotype was observed many times. The antigen is unknown. TCRdb redid the calling of the PCR reads with MiXCR, one entry per CDR3 protein. The sample lists about 40,000 distinct CDR3 sequences; approximately 21% were seen once. This sequence was found in a human donor in good health. Some libraries in this study had Jurkat cell RNA spiked in. Sequenced input: naive CD8+ T cells from blood, with Jurkat cell RNA spiked in. Subset given: FACS-sorted CD8+CD4-CCR7+CD45RA+ naive T cells. The rearrangement uses TRBV2 and TRBJ2-7; 9 nucleotides align to TRBD1. Here the CDR3 reads CASSEQRGQGIYEQYF. CDR3 bases: TGTGCCAGCAGTGAACAGCGGGGACAGGGTATTTACGAGCAGTACTTC.